This T cell receptor (beta chain) derives from a study of blood T cell repertoires in COVID-19. Study background: The United States, Italy and Spain provided the acute and convalescent COVID-19 samples.

Clones were sequenced by immunoSEQ multiplex PCR, and TCRdb holds only the in-frame ones, with some missing. Here the sample spans approximately 330,000 clones, approximately 90% being singletons. This clonotype was sampled from a man aged 30 to 39 with COVID-19, enrolled during active disease. The sequenced sample was peripheral blood.

CDR3 DNA: TGTGCCAGCAGTTCCCCGGGACAGTTTTGGAACACTGAAGCTTTCTTT. Its protein is CASSSPGQFWNTEAFF. J is TRBJ1-1 and V is TRBV28; 7 nucleotides align to TRBD1. This CDR3 comprises 16 residues. CDR1 MDHEN and CDR2 SYDVKM come from the germline V gene. The V gene end was trimmed by 4 bases and the J gene end by 1 base; junction bases not matched to a gene: 9.